What follows are 26 T cell receptor beta chains derived from one specimen sequenced in a study of Graves' ophthalmopathy and Graves' hyperthyroidism. CDR3 regions of TCR beta were amplified from RNA transcripts. RT-PCR in the first round used HTBI primers; a second-round multiplex PCR followed. TCRdb called the multiplex PCR reads again in MiXCR, with one record for every CDR3 protein. In the table there are around 1.1 million distinct CDR3 sequences, 35% to 45% of which are singletons. The sample comprised peripheral blood or thyroid tissue (not recorded which). These receptors all stem from an adult man with Graves' hyperthyroidism.

This clonotype was detected many times. This chain connects TRBV29-1 to TRBJ2-5; tentatively, D is TRBD2 (5 bases). CDR3 size: 15 residues. Trimming removed 0 bases from V and 1 base from J, with 12 bases in between. The germline CDR1 and CDR2 sequences are SQVTM and ANQGSEA. The CDR3 loop reads CSVEEEERIQETQYF. In DNA, the CDR3 is TGCAGCGTTGAAGAGGAGGAACGGATCCAAGAGACCCAGTACTTC.

In regard to this clonotype: Germline is not matched at one junction end, which may reflect a read error. The V call is TRBV10-2, the J call TRBJ1-5; TRBD1 is a possible D gene (6 bases). There are 14 residues in the CDR3. Germline V lookup: CDR1 WSHSY, CDR2 SAAADI. This CDR3 is CASSRQGSGWPQHF. The CDR3 bases are TGTGCCAGCAGCCGTCAGGGGTCTGGATGGCCCCAGCATTTT.

This clonotype appeared a few times. The chain uses TRBV9 and TRBJ2-5; 10 nucleotides align to TRBD1. With V trimmed by 3 bases and J by 5 bases, 7 bases remained unmatched. CDR3 length: 15 residues. Germline CDR1 is SGDLS and CDR2 is YYNGEE. Written as DNA, the CDR3 is TGTGCCAGCAGCGGAGGGGGGGGACAGGGGGAGACCCAGTACTTC. Translation gives CASSGGGGQGETQYF.

This clonotype occurred a few times. The V call is TRBV3-1, the J call TRBJ2-7, with D uncertain. The CDR3 contains 14 residues. Germline CDR1 and CDR2: LGHDT and YNNKEL (reference sequence). V was trimmed by 4 bases and J by 5 bases, leaving 15 bases between them. The chain's CDR3 is CASSPRNRGDEQYF. The CDR3 DNA is TGTGCCAGCAGCCCCCGGAACCGTGGGGACGAGCAGTACTTC.

As to this clonotype: Lacking the conserved final phenylalanine or tryptophan, this CDR3 likely reflects a read error. The DNA is omitted, as the CDR3 cannot be located on it reliably, and the CDR3 follows TCRdb's listing. The chain uses TRBV7-9 and TRBJ2-5; TRBD2, the D gene given by the table, was not confirmed from the DNA. The CDR3 is 11 residues long, ends included. Germline V gene lookup returns CDR1 SEHNR and CDR2 FQNEAQ (reference sequence). Here the CDR3 reads CASSFGGFSMP.

The chain links TRBV9 to TRBJ1-3, with D possibly matching TRBD1 (5 bases). Per the germline V gene, CDR1 is SGDLS and CDR2 is YYNGEE. Trimming shortened V by 10 bases and J by 0 bases, and 17 bases separated the two germline ends. This CDR3 spans 15 amino acids. The DNA for the CDR3 is TGTGCCTGGAGTTCATGGGGCGCCTCTGGAAACACCATATATTTT. It specifies CAWSSWGASGNTIYF.

This clonotype was found a few times. The chain recombines TRBV15 with TRBJ2-1; D uncertain. Trimming shortened V by 5 bases and J by 6 bases, and 8 bases separated the two germline ends. Germline-derived CDR1 and CDR2 are LNHNV and YYDKDF (reference sequence). There are 12 residues in the CDR3. For the CDR3, the DNA is TGTGCCACCAGCGGGGTCGTCAATGAGCAGTTCTTC. Protein product: CATSGVVNEQFF.

This clonotype was detected many times. The V and J genes are TRBV7-9 and TRBJ2-5; 8 bases line up with TRBD2. From germline, CDR1 is SEHNR and CDR2 FQNEAQ (reference sequence). The V segment lost 7 bases and the J segment 1 base; nucleotides outside the gene matches: 8. The CDR3 is made up of 15 amino acids. The CDR3 sequence is CASNPLRGAQETQYF. The DNA for the CDR3 is TGTGCCAGCAACCCCTTGCGGGGGGCCCAAGAGACCCAGTACTTC.

This clonotype was seen repeatedly, ten times or more. The rearrangement uses TRBV7-9 and TRBJ1-2; maybe TRBD1 (5 bases). The CDR3 length is 13 residues. CDR1 SEHNR and CDR2 FQNEAQ come from the germline V gene (reference sequence). V lost 7 bases and J 8 bases, leaving 17 bases between the germline ends. The CDR3 loop reads CASTLGGAGGYTF. The CDR3 DNA sequence: TGTGCCAGCACCCTTGGAGGGGCGGGGGGCTACACCTTC.

This chain connects TRBV10-3 to TRBJ1-1; no definite D call. The length of the CDR3 is 13 residues. Germline lookup yields CDR1 ENHRY and CDR2 SYGVKD. The V end was cut by 5 bases, the J end by 10 bases, with 17 bases between. In nucleotides, the CDR3 is TGTGCCATCAGTAAAGAGGAGCGGATCGCAGCTTTCTTT. It yields the protein CAISKEERIAAFF.

About this clonotype itself: A read error may produce the germline difference seen at one junction end. CDR3: CASSPPSRGTYYEQYF. The CDR3 DNA is TGTGCCAGCTCACCACCGTCACGAGGGACCTACTACGAGCAGTACTTC. The gene calls are TRBV10-2 and TRBJ2-7; either TRBD1 or TRBD2 may supply D (5 bases each). Germline V gene sequence: CDR1 WSHSY, CDR2 SAAADI. The CDR3 sequence is 16 residues long.

This chain joins TRBV7-6 and TRBJ1-1; possibly TRBD1 for D (5 bases). CDR3 size: 13 residues. Germline V gene lookup returns CDR1 SGHVS and CDR2 FNYEAQ. The CDR3: CAATLDSYTEAFF. The CDR3 DNA is TGTGCTGCCACTTTAGACAGCTACACTGAAGCTTTCTTT. Full variable domain (remainder filled in from reference TRBV7-6 and TRBJ1-1): GAGVSQSPRYKVTKRGQDVALRCDPISGHVSLYWYRQALGQGPEFLTYFNYEAQQDKSGLPNDRFSAERPEGSISTLTIQRTEQRDSAMYRCAATLDSYTEAFFGQGTRLTVV.

This clonotype was counted ten times or more. The chain combines TRBV29-1 with TRBJ1-2, with 8 bases identical to TRBD1. The CDR3 has 13 amino acids. Looked up from germline, CDR1 is SQVTM and CDR2 is ANQGSEA. V lost 6 bases and J lost 3; bases outside the gene matches: 6. Here the CDR3 reads CSVAGGADYGYTF. CDR3 sequence (DNA): TGCAGCGTGGCAGGGGGCGCTGACTATGGCTACACCTTC. The variable domain in full, completed from reference TRBV29-1 and TRBJ1-2, reads SAVISQKPSRDICQRGTSLTIQCQVDSQVTMMFWYRQQPGQSLTLIATANQGSEATYESGFVIDKFPISRPNLTFSTLTVSNMSPEDSSIYLCSVAGGADYGYTFGSGTRLTVV.

CDR3 sequence: CASSLVRSPMETQYF. DNA of the CDR3: TGTGCCAGCAGCTTAGTCCGGTCCCCGATGGAGACCCAGTACTTC. This sequence joins TRBV7-8 and TRBJ2-5; no reliable D call. The CDR3 is 15 amino acids. Germline loops: CDR1 SGHVS, CDR2 FQNEAQ. The V end lost 1 base, the J end lost 5 bases, and 14 bases lay between the germline ends.

The V call is TRBV7-2, the J call TRBJ2-5, with no clear D. This CDR3 has 11 residues. Trimming shortened V by 8 bases and J by 5 bases, and 9 bases separated the two germline ends. Per germline, CDR1 SGHTA and CDR2 FQGNSA. The CDR3 loop is CASRIRETQYF. In DNA, the CDR3 is TGTGCCAGCCGGATTCGGGAGACCCAGTACTTC. Full variable domain (rest looked up from reference TRBV7-2 and TRBJ2-5): GAGVSQSPSNKVTEKGKDVELRCDPISGHTALYWYRQSLGQGLEFLIYFQGNSAPDKSGLPSDRFSAERTGGSVSTLTIQRTQQEDSAVYLCASRIRETQYFGPGTRLLVL.

This clonotype was observed many times. The rearrangement links TRBV7-2 to TRBJ2-7, with D uncertain. Germline V gene sequence: CDR1 SGHTA, CDR2 FQGNSA. The ends were cut back, 4 bases at V and 0 bases at J, with 10 bases in the middle. The CDR3 length is 14 residues. CDR3: CASSSGPSSYEQYF. DNA of the CDR3: TGTGCCAGCAGCTCCGGGCCGAGCTCCTACGAGCAGTACTTC.

Points on this clonotype: A much larger clonotype is one base distant, so this may be a read error. The V gene is TRBV19, the J gene TRBJ2-2, with 9 bases aligning to TRBD2. The CDR3 is 17 amino acids. Trimming at V came to 6 bases and at J to 1 base, leaving 9 bases not matched to a gene. The V gene's germline CDR1 is LNHDA and CDR2 SQIVND (reference sequence). The CDR3: CASRTSGRMRNTGELFF. CDR3 nucleotides: TGTGCCAGTAGAACTAGCGGGCGGATGCGGAACACCGGGGAGCTGTTTTTT.

A word on this clonotype: This may come from a read error, since a much larger clone is one base off. V gene TRBV10-3 combines with J gene TRBJ2-5; 12 nucleotides agree with TRBD2. The V and J ends lost 3 bases and 5 bases, in that order; junction bases with no gene match: 4. Germline CDR1 reads ENHRY; CDR2 reads SYGVKD. CDR3 length: 15 residues. CDR3 in amino acids: CAISDQLAGGETQYF. CDR3 nucleotides: TGTGCCATCAGTGACCAACTAGCGGGAGGTGAGACCCAGTACTTC.

At least ten counts were recorded for this clonotype. The J gene is TRBJ2-7, the V gene TRBV12-3 or TRBV12-4; either TRBD1 or TRBD2 may fit D (7 bases each). CDR3 length equals 13 residues. The V gene lost 3 bases and the J gene lost 7 bases, with 13 bases spanning the gap. CDR3 sequence reads: CASSLPGGAEQYF. CDR3 sequence (DNA): TGTGCCAGCAGTTTGCCAGGGGGGGCGGAGCAGTACTTC.

This clonotype was counted ten times or more. The V call is TRBV10-2, the J call TRBJ1-2; D is perhaps TRBD1 (5 bases). The germline gives CDR1 WSHSY, CDR2 SAAADI. Trimming removed 4 bases at V and 7 bases at J, with 10 bases between. The CDR3 loop spans 12 amino acids. This CDR3 reads CASSGGGPGYTF. CDR3 in DNA: TGCGCCAGCAGTGGCGGGGGTCCTGGCTACACCTTC.

Many counts were recorded for this clonotype. The rearrangement joins TRBV5-1 to TRBJ2-5; 12 nucleotides agree with TRBD2. J gave up 4 bases and V 4 bases, and 5 bases lay outside the gene matches. CDR3 length equals 15 residues. The germline V gene encodes CDR1 SGHRS and CDR2 YFSETQ. In DNA, the CDR3 is TGCGCCAGCAGCAACGGACTAGCGGGGAGAGAGACCCAGTACTTC. Amino acid sequence: CASSNGLAGRETQYF.

This rearrangement joins TRBV6-5 to TRBJ1-2; no firm D call. Germline V gives CDR1 MNHEY, CDR2 SVGAGI. The CDR3 consists of 14 residues. The V end lost 0 bases, the J end lost 2 bases, and 7 bases lay between the germline ends. The CDR3 region is CASSYSAVNYGYTF. The CDR3 nucleotides are TGTGCCAGCAGTTACTCGGCAGTGAACTATGGCTACACCTTC.

As regards this clonotype: Sequence at one end of the junction differs from germline and may be a read error. The V gene is TRBV5-1, the J gene TRBJ1-1; no clear D. CDR1 SGHRS and CDR2 YFSETQ come from the germline V gene. The CDR3 extends over 13 amino acids. This chain's CDR3 is CASSLPGNTEASF. The DNA for the CDR3 is TGCGCCAGCAGCTTGCCCGGGAACACTGAAGCTTCCTTT.

This clonotype was observed a few times. The chain recombines TRBV10-2 with TRBJ2-5; D is undetermined. Trimming left V 1 base short and J 2 bases short, with 8 bases between. This CDR3 contains 14 residues. Germline V gives CDR1 WSHSY, CDR2 SAAADI. The CDR3, as DNA: TGCGCCAGCAGTGAGTTAGGGCCACAAGAGACCCAGTACTTC. This translates into CASSELGPQETQYF.

V gene TRBV10-3 combines with J gene TRBJ1-5; D remains unclear. This CDR3 contains 15 residues. Germline V gives CDR1 ENHRY, CDR2 SYGVKD. The V end lost 10 bases, the J end lost 4 bases, and 20 bases lay between the germline ends. The CDR3 coding sequence is TGTGCCAGCAGCCACCAACCGAGAGAAAATCAGCCCCAGCATTTT. Residues: CASSHQPRENQPQHF.

The chain carries TRBV7-9 and TRBJ2-6; possible D gene TRBD2, 5 bases. Germline V gene data show CDR1 as SEHNR and CDR2 as FQNEAQ (reference sequence). The CDR3 consists of 16 residues. The V gene lost 3 bases and the J gene lost 0 bases, with 9 bases spanning the gap. Here the CDR3 DNA reads TGTGCCAGCAGCTTCGGGATGACCTCTGGGGCCAACGTCCTGACTTTC. It specifies CASSFGMTSGANVLTF.